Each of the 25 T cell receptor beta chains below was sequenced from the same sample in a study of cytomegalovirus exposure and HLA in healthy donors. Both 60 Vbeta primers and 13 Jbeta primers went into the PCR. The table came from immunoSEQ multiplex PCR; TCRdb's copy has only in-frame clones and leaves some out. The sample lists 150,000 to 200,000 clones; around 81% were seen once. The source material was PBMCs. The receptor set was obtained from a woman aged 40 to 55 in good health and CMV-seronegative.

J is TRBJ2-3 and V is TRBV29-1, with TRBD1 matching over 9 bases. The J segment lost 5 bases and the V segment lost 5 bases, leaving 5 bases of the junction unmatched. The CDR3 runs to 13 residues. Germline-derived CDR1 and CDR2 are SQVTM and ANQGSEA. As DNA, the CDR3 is TGCAGCGTTAAGACAGGGGGAAGAGATACGCAGTATTTT. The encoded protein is CSVKTGGRDTQYF.

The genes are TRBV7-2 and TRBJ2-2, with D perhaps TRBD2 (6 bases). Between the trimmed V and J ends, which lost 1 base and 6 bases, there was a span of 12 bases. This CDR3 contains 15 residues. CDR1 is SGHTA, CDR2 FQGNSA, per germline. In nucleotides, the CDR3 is TGTGCCAGCAGCTTAGGAACCGGGGAGGCCGGGGAGCTGTTTTTT. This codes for CASSLGTGEAGELFF.

The CDR3 DNA sequence: TGTGCCAGCAGCCAGGGACTAGCGGGAGCCTACAATGAGCAGTTCTTC. Translated: CASSQGLAGAYNEQFF. This sequence joins TRBV7-9 and TRBJ2-1; TRBD2 matches at 14 bases. This CDR3 is 16 amino acids long. Trimming cost V 5 bases and J 2 bases; bases outside gene matches: 2. Germline-derived CDR1 and CDR2 are SEHNR and FQNEAQ (reference sequence).

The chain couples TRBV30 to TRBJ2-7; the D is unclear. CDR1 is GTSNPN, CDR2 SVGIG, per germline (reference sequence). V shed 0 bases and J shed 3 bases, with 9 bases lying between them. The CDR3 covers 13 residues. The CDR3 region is CAWSVGAHYEQYF. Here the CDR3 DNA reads TGTGCCTGGAGTGTAGGAGCCCACTACGAGCAGTACTTC.

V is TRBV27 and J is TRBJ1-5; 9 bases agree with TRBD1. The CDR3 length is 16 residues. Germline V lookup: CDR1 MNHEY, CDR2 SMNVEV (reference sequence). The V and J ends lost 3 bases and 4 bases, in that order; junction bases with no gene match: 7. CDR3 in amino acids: CASSFSGTGLNQPQHF. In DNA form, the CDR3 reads TGTGCCAGCAGTTTCTCCGGGACAGGGCTTAATCAGCCCCAGCATTTT.

The CDR3 sequence is CAISPGQGSEQYF. For the CDR3, the DNA is TGTGCCATCAGTCCGGGACAGGGAAGCGAGCAGTACTTC. This chain joins TRBV10-3 and TRBJ2-7; 9 nucleotides agree with TRBD1. Germline values: CDR1 ENHRY, CDR2 SYGVKD. The CDR3 sequence is 13 residues long. V shed 5 bases, J shed 6 bases, and the junction held 5 bases outside the gene matches.

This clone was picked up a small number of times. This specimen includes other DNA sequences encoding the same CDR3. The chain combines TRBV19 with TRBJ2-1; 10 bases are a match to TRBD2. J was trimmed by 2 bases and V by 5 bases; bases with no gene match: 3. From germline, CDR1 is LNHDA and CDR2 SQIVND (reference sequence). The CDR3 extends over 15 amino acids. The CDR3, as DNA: TGTGCCAGTAGTTCTACTAGCGGGGCCTACAATGAGCAGTTCTTC. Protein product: CASSSTSGAYNEQFF. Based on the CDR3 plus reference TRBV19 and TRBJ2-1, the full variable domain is DGGITQSPKYLFRKEGQNVTLSCEQNLNHDAMYWYRQDPGQGLRLIYYSQIVNDFQKGDIAEGYSVSREKKESFPLTVTSAQKNPTAFYLCASSSTSGAYNEQFFGPGTRLTVL.

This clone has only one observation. The CDR3 nucleotides read TGCGCCAGCAGCTTGTCAGGAGAGCAGTTCTTC. Protein product: CASSLSGEQFF. The chain couples TRBV5-1 to TRBJ2-1; D remains unclear. Germline CDR1 and CDR2: SGHRS and YFSETQ. The CDR3 length is 11 residues. The V gene lost 1 base and the J gene lost 10 bases, with 6 bases spanning the gap. The full variable domain, rest sourced from reference TRBV5-1 and TRBJ2-1, is KAGVTQTPRYLIKTRGQQVTLSCSPISGHRSVSWYQQTPGQGLQFLFEYFSETQRNKGNFPGRFSGRQFSNSRSEMNVSTLELGDSALYLCASSLSGEQFFGPGTRLTVL.

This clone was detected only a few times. The CDR3 sequence: CASSRANYGYTF. CDR3 sequence (DNA): TGCGCCAGCAGCCGCGCTAACTATGGCTACACCTTC. The rearrangement links TRBV5-1 to TRBJ1-2; no firm D call. Trimming took off 4 bases at V and 0 bases at J, with 4 bases between the two ends. The CDR3 covers 12 residues. The germline CDR1 and CDR2 sequences are SGHRS and YFSETQ.

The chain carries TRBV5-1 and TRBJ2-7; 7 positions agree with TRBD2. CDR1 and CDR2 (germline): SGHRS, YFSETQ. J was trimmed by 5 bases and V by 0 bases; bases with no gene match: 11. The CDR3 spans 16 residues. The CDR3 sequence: CASSLVWGGSDHEQYF. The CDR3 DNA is TGCGCCAGCAGCTTGGTGTGGGGCGGGAGTGACCACGAGCAGTACTTC.

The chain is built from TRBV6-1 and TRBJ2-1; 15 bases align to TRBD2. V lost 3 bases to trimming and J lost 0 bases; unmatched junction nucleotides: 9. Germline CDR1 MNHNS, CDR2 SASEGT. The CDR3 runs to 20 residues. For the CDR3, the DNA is TGTGCCAGCAGTGATCTCGGACTAGCGGGAGGGCTTAGCTCCTACAATGAGCAGTTCTTC. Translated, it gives CASSDLGLAGGLSSYNEQFF.

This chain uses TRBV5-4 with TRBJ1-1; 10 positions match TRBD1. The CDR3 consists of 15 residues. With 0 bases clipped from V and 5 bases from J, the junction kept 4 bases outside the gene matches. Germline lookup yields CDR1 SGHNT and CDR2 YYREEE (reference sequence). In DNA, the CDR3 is TGTGCCAGCAGCTTGGAGAGGACAGGGGGGACTGAAGCTTTCTTT. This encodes CASSLERTGGTEAFF.

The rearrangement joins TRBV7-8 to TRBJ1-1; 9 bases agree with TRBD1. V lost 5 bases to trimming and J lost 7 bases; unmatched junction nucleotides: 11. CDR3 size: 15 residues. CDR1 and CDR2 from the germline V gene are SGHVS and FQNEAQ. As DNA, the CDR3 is TGTGCCAGCAGCCTTTCCCCGGGACAGGGATTTGAAGCTTTCTTT. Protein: CASSLSPGQGFEAFF.

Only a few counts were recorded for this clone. In nucleotides, the CDR3 is TGTGCCAGCAGCTCCTCAGACAGGTCTCTATACAATGAGCAGTTCTTC. This gives the protein CASSSSDRSLYNEQFF. The J gene is TRBJ2-1, the V gene TRBV13; D perhaps matches TRBD1 (6 bases). Looked up from germline, CDR1 is PRHDT and CDR2 is FYEKMQ (reference sequence). The V end was cut by 4 bases, the J end by 4 bases, with 17 bases between. The CDR3 has 16 amino acids. The full variable domain, in which reference TRBV13 and TRBJ2-1 provide the parts outside the CDR3, is AAGVIQSPRHLIKEKRETATLKCYPIPRHDTVYWYQQGPGQDPQFLISFYEKMQSDKGSIPDRFSAQQFSDYHSELNMSSLELGDSALYFCASSSSDRSLYNEQFFGPGTRLTVL.

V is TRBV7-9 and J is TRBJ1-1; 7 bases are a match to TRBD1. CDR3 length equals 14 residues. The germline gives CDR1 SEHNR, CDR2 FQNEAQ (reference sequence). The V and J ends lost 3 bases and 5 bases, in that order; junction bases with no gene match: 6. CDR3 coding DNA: TGTGCCAGCAGCTTCGTCGACAGGGAGACTGAAGCTTTCTTT. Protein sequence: CASSFVDRETEAFF.

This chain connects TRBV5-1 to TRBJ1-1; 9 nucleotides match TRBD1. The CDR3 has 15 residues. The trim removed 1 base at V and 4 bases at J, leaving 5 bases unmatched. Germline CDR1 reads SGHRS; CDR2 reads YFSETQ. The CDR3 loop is CASSLLTGGGTEAFF. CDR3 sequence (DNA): TGCGCCAGCAGCTTGCTTACAGGGGGCGGCACTGAAGCTTTCTTT.

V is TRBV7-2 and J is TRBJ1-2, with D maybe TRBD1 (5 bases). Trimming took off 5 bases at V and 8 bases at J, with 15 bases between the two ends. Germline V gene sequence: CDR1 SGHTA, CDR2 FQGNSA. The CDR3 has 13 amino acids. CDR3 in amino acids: CASSPTQGKGYTF. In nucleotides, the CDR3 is TGTGCCAGCAGCCCCACCCAGGGTAAAGGCTACACCTTC.

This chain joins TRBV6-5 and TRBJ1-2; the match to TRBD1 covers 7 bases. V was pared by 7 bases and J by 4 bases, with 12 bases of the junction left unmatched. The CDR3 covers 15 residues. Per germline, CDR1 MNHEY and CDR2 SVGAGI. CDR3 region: CASTLGGQSTYGYTF. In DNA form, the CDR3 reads TGTGCCAGCACCCTAGGGGGACAGTCAACCTATGGCTACACCTTC.

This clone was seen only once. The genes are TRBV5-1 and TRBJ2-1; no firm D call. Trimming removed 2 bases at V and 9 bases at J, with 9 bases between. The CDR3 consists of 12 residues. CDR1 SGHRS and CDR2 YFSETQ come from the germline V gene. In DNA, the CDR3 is TGCGCCAGCAGCTTTAGTACCACTGAGCAGTTCTTC. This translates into CASSFSTTEQFF.

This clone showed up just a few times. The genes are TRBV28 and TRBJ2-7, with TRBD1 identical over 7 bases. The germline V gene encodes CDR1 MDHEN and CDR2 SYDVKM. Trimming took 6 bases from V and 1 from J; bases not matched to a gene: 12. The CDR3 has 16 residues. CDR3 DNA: TGTGCCAGCAGACCTCCGGACAGGTTCCTTTCCTACGAGCAGTACTTC. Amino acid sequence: CASRPPDRFLSYEQYF.

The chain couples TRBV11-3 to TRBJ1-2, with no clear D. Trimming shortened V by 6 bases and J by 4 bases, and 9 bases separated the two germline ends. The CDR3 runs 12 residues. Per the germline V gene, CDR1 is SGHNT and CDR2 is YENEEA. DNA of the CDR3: TGTGCCAGCAGTTCGGAGGGCTATGGCTACACCTTC. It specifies CASSSEGYGYTF.

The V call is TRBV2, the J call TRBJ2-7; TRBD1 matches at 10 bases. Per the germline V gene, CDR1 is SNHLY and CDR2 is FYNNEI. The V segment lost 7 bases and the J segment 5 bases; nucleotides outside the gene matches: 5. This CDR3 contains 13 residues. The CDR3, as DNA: TGTGCCAGCAAGACAGGGGGCTGGGACGAGCAGTACTTC. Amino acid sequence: CASKTGGWDEQYF. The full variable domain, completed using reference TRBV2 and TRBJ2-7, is EPEVTQTPSHQVTQMGQEVILRCVPISNHLYFYWYRQILGQKVEFLVSFYNNEISEKSEIFDDQFSVERPDGSNFTLKIRSTKLEDSAMYFCASKTGGWDEQYFGPGTRLTVT.

For the CDR3, the DNA is TGCGCCAGCAGCTTGGGGGGACAGATGTATGGGGCCAACGTCCTGACTTTC. Amino acids: CASSLGGQMYGANVLTF. The chain employs TRBV5-1 and TRBJ2-6; 7 bases agree with TRBD1. The CDR3 is made up of 17 amino acids. Germline V gives CDR1 SGHRS, CDR2 YFSETQ. With V trimmed by 0 bases and J by 3 bases, 6 bases remained unmatched.

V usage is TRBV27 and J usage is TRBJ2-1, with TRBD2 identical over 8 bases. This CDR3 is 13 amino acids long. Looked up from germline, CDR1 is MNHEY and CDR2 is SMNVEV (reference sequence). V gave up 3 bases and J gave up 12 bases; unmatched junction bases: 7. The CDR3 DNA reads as TGTGCCAGCAGTTTGGTAATAGCGGGAAGGCAGTTCTTC. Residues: CASSLVIAGRQFF.

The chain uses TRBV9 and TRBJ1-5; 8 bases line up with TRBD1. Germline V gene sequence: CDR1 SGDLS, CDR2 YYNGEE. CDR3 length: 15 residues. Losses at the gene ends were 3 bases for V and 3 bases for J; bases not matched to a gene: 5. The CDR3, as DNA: TGTGCCAGCAGCGGGAGGACAGGGAACAATCAGCCCCAGCATTTT. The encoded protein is CASSGRTGNNQPQHF.